This T cell receptor beta chain is drawn from a study of molecular identifiers for immune sequencing clone quantification. Study observations and caveats: Clones of above 20 RNA copies carried over 99% of effector molecules; in naive cells they carried under 1%.

This clonotype has a count of ten or more. Its antigen is not identified. MiXCR, applied by TCRdb to the PCR reads, yields one record per CDR3 protein. In the table there are about 640,000 distinct CDR3 sequences, 15% to 20% of which are singletons. The sample consisted of naive CD8+ T cells from blood, with Jurkat cell RNA spiked in. Subset here: FACS-sorted CD8+CD4-CCR7+CD45RA+ naive T cells. The sequence was collected from a human donor in good health. Some libraries in this study had Jurkat cell RNA spiked in.

The CDR3 spells CASRTWRSNQPQHF. The CDR3 region has the DNA TGTGCCAGTCGGACATGGCGGAGCAATCAGCCCCAGCATTTT. This chain joins TRBV28 and TRBJ1-5, with D tentatively TRBD1 (5 bases). This CDR3 spans 14 amino acids. V gave up 9 bases and J gave up 1 base, with 13 bases separating them. Germline V gene sequence: CDR1 MDHEN, CDR2 SYDVKM.